Listed below are T cell receptor beta chains from one sample, sequenced in a study of CXCR3-negative and CXCR3-positive naive CD8 T cells. TCRdb reprocessed the 5' RACE reads and keeps a single row for each CDR3 protein, giving no DNA. This table holds about 92,000 distinct CDR3 sequences. The sequencing sample was made of naive CXCR3+ CD8+ T cells from blood. The receptors here all came from a human donor in good health. Some clones in this sample may be carry-over from other donors' samples. Both conserved end residues are part of each CDR3.

v_gene	j_gene	CDR3aa
TRBV28	TRBJ2-7	CASSATTGKVSYEQYF
TRBV9	TRBJ1-3	CASKQNSGNTIYF
TRBV4-1	TRBJ1-6	CASSHGQGAYSPLHF
TRBV15	TRBJ1-5	CATSRTRQGNQPQHF
TRBV12-3/TRBV12-4	TRBJ1-4	CASSPGAAEKLFF
TRBV2	TRBJ2-1	CASTRGPSSYNEQFF
TRBV20-1	TRBJ2-7	CSARDSGTSPSYEQYF
TRBV6-5	TRBJ1-5	CASSPTGVNQPQHF
TRBV7-8	TRBJ2-7	CASSPGTSDGYEQYF
TRBV19	TRBJ2-1	CASQTESTYNEQFF
TRBV28	TRBJ1-2	CASSPRTLYGYTF
TRBV21-1	TRBJ1-5	CASSKIGFSSSNQPQHF
TRBV6-2/TRBV6-3	TRBJ2-7	CALGGTGRGEQYF
TRBV29-1	TRBJ2-7	CSVPGGIGDYEQYF
TRBV5-1	TRBJ2-7	CASSLGEGSGEQYF
TRBV15	TRBJ2-3	CATSSETSGSTDTQYF
TRBV29-1	TRBJ2-7	CSVVEGEYEQYF
TRBV13	TRBJ2-7	CASSLPGQSYEQYF
TRBV3-1	TRBJ2-7	CASSEGSTYEQYF
TRBV6-2/TRBV6-3	TRBJ2-7	CASRGLAGGYEQYF
TRBV28	TRBJ1-5	CASSALLENAHYSNQPQHF
TRBV20-1	TRBJ1-6	CSAVVQEYSPLHF
TRBV28	TRBJ2-2	CASSLLGLANTGELFF
TRBV5-5	TRBJ2-1	CASSDSGQGVHEQFF
TRBV20-1	TRBJ2-7	CSASDLAGDIYEQYF
TRBV29-1	TRBJ1-3	CSVDHEDTIYF
TRBV28	TRBJ1-5	CASSLVGQGNQPQHF
TRBV2	TRBJ2-3	CASMTGGYTDTQYF
TRBV6-5	TRBJ1-4	CASSLSQGLMANEKLFF
TRBV19	TRBJ1-1	CASSKVGQLNTEAFF
TRBV28	TRBJ1-5	CASSLGVDEPQHF
TRBV11-2	TRBJ1-1	CASSLGRGAEAFF
TRBV28	TRBJ2-5	CASSLGRNRVETQYF
TRBV29-1	TRBJ1-1	CSAVGTASGGTEAFF
TRBV5-1	TRBJ2-7	CASSGGDWPYEQYF
TRBV19	TRBJ1-2	CASSMATATGDGYTF
TRBV10-3	TRBJ2-7	CAISERQGPYEQYF
TRBV28	TRBJ2-1	CASSSYRLNDEQFF
TRBV7-9	TRBJ1-2	CASSLGYGDEGYTF
TRBV6-2/TRBV6-3	TRBJ1-1	CASSASLHDTEAFF
TRBV5-6	TRBJ2-1	CASSPTWGEQFF
TRBV20-1	TRBJ1-2	CSAILTGGIPNYGYTF
TRBV11-3	TRBJ2-5	CASSILAGAGVETQYF
TRBV10-1	TRBJ2-7	CASSDRAPAYEQYF
TRBV2	TRBJ2-5	CASSPDYQETQYF
TRBV4-1	TRBJ2-2	CASTRTENTGELFF
TRBV21-1	TRBJ2-7	CASSKGDLGGYNEQYF
TRBV12-3/TRBV12-4	TRBJ2-6	CASSPPRIGANVLTF
TRBV12-3/TRBV12-4	TRBJ2-4	CASSPFRDGDIQYF
TRBV7-3	TRBJ2-3	CASSLGAATTDTQYF
TRBV29-1	TRBJ2-1	CSVDRDREYNEQFF
TRBV27	TRBJ2-1	CASITNRGGIGEQFF
TRBV28	TRBJ2-5	CASTPGWGVGETQYF
TRBV29-1	TRBJ2-5	CSVEEYFEETQYF
TRBV4-1	TRBJ1-1	CASSQDPTGQGRTEAFF
TRBV9	TRBJ1-2	CASSVAPEGILGYTF